This TCR beta chain is from a study of blood T cell repertoires in COVID-19. Sequencing was performed with immunoSEQ multiplex PCR; in TCRdb, only in-frame clones are kept and a portion is missing. The sample yields over 200,000 clones, 70% to 85% seen once. J gave up 1 base and V 5 bases, and 7 bases lay outside the gene matches. The CDR3 has 15 amino acids. From germline, CDR1 is SGHTA and CDR2 FQGNSA. The receptor's source is a man in his fifties or sixties who had recovered from COVID-19. Sequenced sample: PBMCs or T cells enriched from blood (not recorded which). The chain has TRBV7-2 and TRBJ1-1; 7 nucleotides agree with TRBD1. The CDR3, as DNA: TGTGCCAGCAGCATCAGACAGGGCGAGAACACTGAAGCTTTCTTT. It specifies CASSIRQGENTEAFF.